Reported below is one TCR beta chain. The antigen is unknown. The sample comes from a study of T cell repertoires in ileal Crohn's disease. CDR1 is SGHAT and CDR2 is FQNNGV in the germline V gene. The CDR3 runs 15 residues. V lost 5 bases to trimming and J lost 6 bases; unmatched junction nucleotides: 9. TCRdb keeps only in-frame clones here, not all; method: immunoSEQ multiplex PCR. The repertoire has fewer than 16,000 clones, 80% of them found once; the top ten carry approximately 4%. Study-level points and caveats: Compared with non-smokers, active smokers at surgery showed more clonal expansions.

The chain uses TRBV11-2 and TRBJ2-1; 8 positions match TRBD1. The source material was ileal tissue. This receptor was identified in an adult with Crohn's disease. The CDR3 nucleotides read TGTGCCAGCAGCCCCAGGGGGCCCTTTGGCAATGAGCAGTTCTTC. It translates to CASSPRGPFGNEQFF.